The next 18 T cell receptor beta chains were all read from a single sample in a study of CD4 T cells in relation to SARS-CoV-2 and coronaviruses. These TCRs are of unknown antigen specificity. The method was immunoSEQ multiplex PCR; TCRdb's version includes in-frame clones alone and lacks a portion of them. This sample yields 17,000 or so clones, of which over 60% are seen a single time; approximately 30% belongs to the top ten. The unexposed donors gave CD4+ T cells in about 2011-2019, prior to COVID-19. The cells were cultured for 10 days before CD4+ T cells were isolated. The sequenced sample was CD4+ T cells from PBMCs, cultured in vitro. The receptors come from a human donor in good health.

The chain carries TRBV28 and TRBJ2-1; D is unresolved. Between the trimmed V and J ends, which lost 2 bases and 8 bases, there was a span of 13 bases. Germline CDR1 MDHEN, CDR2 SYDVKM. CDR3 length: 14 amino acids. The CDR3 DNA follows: TGTGCCAGCAGTTTAACTGCGCTTGTCGATGAGCAGTTCTTC. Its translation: CASSLTALVDEQFF.

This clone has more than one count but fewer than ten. The CDR3 coding sequence is TGTGCCGCCGGGACGGTGAACACTGAAGCTTTCTTT. Residues: CAAGTVNTEAFF. The V call is TRBV27, the J call TRBJ1-1; tentative D call: TRBD1 (5 bases). Germline values: CDR1 MNHEY, CDR2 SMNVEV (reference sequence). V lost 11 bases, J lost 0 bases, and 10 bases lay in between. The CDR3 totals 12 residues.

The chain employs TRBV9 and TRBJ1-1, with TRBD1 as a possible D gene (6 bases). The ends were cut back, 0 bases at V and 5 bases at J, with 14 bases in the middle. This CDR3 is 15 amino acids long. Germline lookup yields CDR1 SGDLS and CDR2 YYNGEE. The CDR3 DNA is TGTGCCAGCAGCGTAGCTGCGGGGGCGCGGACTGAAGCTTTCTTT. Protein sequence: CASSVAAGARTEAFF. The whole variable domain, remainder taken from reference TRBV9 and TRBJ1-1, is DSGVTQTPKHLITATGQRVTLRCSPRSGDLSVYWYQQSLDQGLQFLIQYYNGEERAKGNILERFSAQQFPDLHSELNLSSLELGDSALYFCASSVAAGARTEAFFGQGTRLTVV.

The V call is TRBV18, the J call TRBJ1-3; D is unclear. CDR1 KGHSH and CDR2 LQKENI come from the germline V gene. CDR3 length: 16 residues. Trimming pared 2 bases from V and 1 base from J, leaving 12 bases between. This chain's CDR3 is CASSPAKSSSGNTIYF. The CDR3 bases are TGTGCCAGCTCACCAGCGAAGTCCTCTTCTGGAAACACCATATATTTT.

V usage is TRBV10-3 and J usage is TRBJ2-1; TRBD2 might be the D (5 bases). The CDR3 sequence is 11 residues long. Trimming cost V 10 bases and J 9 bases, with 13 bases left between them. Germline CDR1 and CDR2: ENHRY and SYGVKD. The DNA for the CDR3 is TGTGCCACCGGGATTAGTGGTGAGCAGTTCTTC. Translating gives CATGISGEQFF.

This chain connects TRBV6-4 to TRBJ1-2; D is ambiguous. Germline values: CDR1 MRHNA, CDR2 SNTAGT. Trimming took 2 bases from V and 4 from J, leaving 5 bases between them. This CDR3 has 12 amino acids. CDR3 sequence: CASSDGPYGYTF. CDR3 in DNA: TGTGCCAGCAGTGACGGGCCCTATGGCTACACCTTC.

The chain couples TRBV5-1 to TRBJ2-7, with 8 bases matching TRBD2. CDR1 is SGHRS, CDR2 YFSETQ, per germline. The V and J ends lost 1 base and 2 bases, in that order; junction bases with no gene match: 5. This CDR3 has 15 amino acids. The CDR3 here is CASSLKAGDTYEQYF. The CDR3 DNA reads TGCGCCAGCAGCTTGAAAGCGGGAGACACCTACGAGCAGTACTTC.

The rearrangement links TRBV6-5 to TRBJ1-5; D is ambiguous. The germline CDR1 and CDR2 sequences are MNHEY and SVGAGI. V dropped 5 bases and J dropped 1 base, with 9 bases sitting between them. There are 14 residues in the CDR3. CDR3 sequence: CASSTYSSNQPQHF. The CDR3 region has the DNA TGTGCCAGCAGTACTTATAGCAGCAATCAGCCCCAGCATTTT.

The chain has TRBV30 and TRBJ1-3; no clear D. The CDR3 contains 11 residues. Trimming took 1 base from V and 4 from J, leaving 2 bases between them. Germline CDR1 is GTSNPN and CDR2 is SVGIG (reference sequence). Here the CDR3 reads CAWSAGNTIYF. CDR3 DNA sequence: TGTGCCTGGAGTGCAGGAAACACCATATATTTT. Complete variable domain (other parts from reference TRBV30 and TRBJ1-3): SQTIHQWPATLVQPVGSPLSLECTVEGTSNPNLYWYRQAAGRGLQLLFYSVGIGQISSEVPQNLSASRPQDRQFILSSKKLLLSDSGFYLCAWSAGNTIYFGEGSWLTVV.

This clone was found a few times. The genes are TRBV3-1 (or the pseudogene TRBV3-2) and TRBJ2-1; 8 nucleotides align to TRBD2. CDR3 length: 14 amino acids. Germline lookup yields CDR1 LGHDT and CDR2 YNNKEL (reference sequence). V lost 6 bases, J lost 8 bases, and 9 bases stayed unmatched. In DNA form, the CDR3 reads TGTGCCAGCAGACGAAGCGGGAGTTCAGATGAGCAGTTCTTC. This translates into CASRRSGSSDEQFF.

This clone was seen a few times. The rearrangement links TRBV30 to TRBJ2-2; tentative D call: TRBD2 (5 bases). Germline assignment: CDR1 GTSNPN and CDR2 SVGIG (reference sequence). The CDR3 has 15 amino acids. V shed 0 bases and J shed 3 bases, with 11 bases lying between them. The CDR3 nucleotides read TGTGCCTGGAGTGTGAGAGGGTTGGACACCGGGGAGCTGTTTTTT. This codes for CAWSVRGLDTGELFF.

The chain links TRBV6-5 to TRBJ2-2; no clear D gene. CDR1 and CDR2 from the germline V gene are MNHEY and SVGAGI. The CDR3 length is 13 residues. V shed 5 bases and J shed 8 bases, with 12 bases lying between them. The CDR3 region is CASSSSLLGELFF. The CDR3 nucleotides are TGTGCCAGCAGTAGTAGTCTGTTAGGGGAGCTGTTTTTT.

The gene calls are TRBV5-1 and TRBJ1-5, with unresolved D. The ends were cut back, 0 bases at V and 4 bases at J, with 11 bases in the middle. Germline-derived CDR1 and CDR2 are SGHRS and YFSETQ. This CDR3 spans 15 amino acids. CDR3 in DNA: TGCGCCAGCAGCTTGGACAGTCCATCAAATCAGCCCCAGCATTTT. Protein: CASSLDSPSNQPQHF.

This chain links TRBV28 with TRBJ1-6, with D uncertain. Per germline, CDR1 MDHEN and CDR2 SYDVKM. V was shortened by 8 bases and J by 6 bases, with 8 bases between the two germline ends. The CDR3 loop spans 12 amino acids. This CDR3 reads CASERINSPLHF. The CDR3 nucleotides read TGTGCCAGCGAGAGAATTAATTCACCCCTCCACTTT.

This CDR3 reads CASSPYSWSLYRPGTEAFF. Here the CDR3 DNA reads TGTGCCAGCAGCCCCTACTCCTGGTCTTTATATCGACCGGGCACTGAAGCTTTCTTT. V and J are TRBV14 and TRBJ1-1; D remains unclear. The CDR3 consists of 19 residues. From germline, CDR1 is SGHDN and CDR2 FVKESK. Trimming pared 4 bases from V and 4 bases from J, leaving 28 bases between.

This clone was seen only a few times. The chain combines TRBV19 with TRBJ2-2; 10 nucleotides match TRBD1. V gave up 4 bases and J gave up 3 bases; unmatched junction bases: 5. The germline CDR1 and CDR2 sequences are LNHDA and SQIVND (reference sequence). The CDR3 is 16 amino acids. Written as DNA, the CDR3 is TGTGCCAGTAGTACCCGACAGGGGGCCTACACCGGGGAGCTGTTTTTT. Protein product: CASSTRQGAYTGELFF. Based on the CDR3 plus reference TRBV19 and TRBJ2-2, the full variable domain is DGGITQSPKYLFRKEGQNVTLSCEQNLNHDAMYWYRQDPGQGLRLIYYSQIVNDFQKGDIAEGYSVSREKKESFPLTVTSAQKNPTAFYLCASSTRQGAYTGELFFGEGSRLTVL.

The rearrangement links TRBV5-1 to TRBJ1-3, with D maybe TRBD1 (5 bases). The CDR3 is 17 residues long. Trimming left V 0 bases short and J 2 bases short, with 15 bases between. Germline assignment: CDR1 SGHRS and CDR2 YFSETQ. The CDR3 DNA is TGCGCCAGCAGCTTGGGCCTCGGGGGAGCCACTGGAAACACCATATATTTT. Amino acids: CASSLGLGGATGNTIYF.

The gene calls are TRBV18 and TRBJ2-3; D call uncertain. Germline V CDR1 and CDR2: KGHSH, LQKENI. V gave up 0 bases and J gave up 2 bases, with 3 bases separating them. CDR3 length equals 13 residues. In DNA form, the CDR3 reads TGTGCCAGCTCACCACCCATCACAGATACGCAGTATTTT. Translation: CASSPPITDTQYF.